This TCR beta chain was found in a study of early T cells in non-severe SARS-CoV-2 infection. Study-level information: Sequencing was performed on bulk RNA from unsorted whole blood, leaving chains unpaired.

Ten or more counts support this clonotype. What it recognizes is unknown. General study results and limits: The study's VDJdb matching favored anti-spike CD8 responses and missed private and CD4 specificities.

Molecules of cDNA were individually given unique molecular identifiers that were attached to them. In TCRdb, the 5' RACE reads were re-called with MiXCR into one record per CDR3 protein. Of 40,000 to 60,000 distinct CDR3 sequences in the sample, around 6% are singletons; the top ten hold 2.8%. This sample comprised whole blood, obtained at baseline. This TCR derives from an adult who was a healthcare worker with PCR-confirmed SARS-CoV-2 infection or an uninfected control (not recorded which).

CDR3 bases: TGTGCCAGCAGTTACATGGGGGGTAACACTGAAGCTTTCTTT. This codes for CASSYMGGNTEAFF. The chain recombines TRBV6-5 with TRBJ1-1; D perhaps matches TRBD1 (5 bases). The germline V gene has CDR1 MNHEY and CDR2 SVGAGI. The V gene lost 2 bases and the J gene lost 2 bases, with 9 bases spanning the gap. The length of the CDR3 is 14 residues.